The 21 T cell receptor beta chains below were found in one sample sequenced in a study of T cell changes during pregnancy in multiple sclerosis. Using immunoSEQ multiplex PCR, the repertoire was profiled, and TCRdb retains in-frame clones only, with some absent. This sample has roughly 32,000 clones, with roughly 89% found just once. This specimen consisted of CD8+ T cells from peripheral blood mononuclear cells, obtained in the third trimester of pregnancy. All receptors come from a female donor with multiple sclerosis, enrolled in a pregnancy study.

The chain recombines TRBV7-2 with TRBJ2-6; a weak D match, TRBD2 (6 bases). CDR1 is SGHTA and CDR2 is FQGNSA in the germline V gene. The CDR3 is 16 amino acids. The V end was cut by 3 bases, the J end by 1 base, with 10 bases between. The CDR3 DNA reads as TGTGCCAGCAGCTTGACGGGGAGGTCTGGGGCCAACGTCCTGACTTTC. Its protein product is CASSLTGRSGANVLTF.

The chain carries TRBV10-3 and TRBJ2-3; 10 bases align to TRBD2. Germline V gives CDR1 ENHRY, CDR2 SYGVKD. Trimming took 10 bases from V and 6 from J; bases not matched to a gene: 13. CDR3 size: 15 residues. Here the CDR3 DNA reads TGTGCCACCAAAGCGGGGGGGCTCGAGATGGATACGCAGTATTTT. Translating it yields CATKAGGLEMDTQYF.

This rearrangement joins TRBV19 to TRBJ2-7; no clear D gene. The V gene's germline CDR1 is LNHDA and CDR2 SQIVND (reference sequence). The CDR3 has 13 amino acids. V lost 6 bases, J lost 3 bases, and 12 bases lay in between. In nucleotides, the CDR3 is TGTGCCAGTAGCGGATCGACTGGCTACGAGCAGTACTTC. Protein product: CASSGSTGYEQYF.

The CDR3, as DNA: TGTGCCAGCAGTGAATCGGGACTAGCGGGGATGGATGAGCAGTTCTTC. It yields the protein CASSESGLAGMDEQFF. This chain connects TRBV6-1 to TRBJ2-1; 13 bases align to TRBD2. CDR3 size: 16 residues. CDR1 and CDR2 from the germline V gene are MNHNS and SASEGT. V trimming: 2 bases; J trimming: 8 bases; junction bases outside the gene matches: 6.

In its sample, this clone was seen a few times. V and J are TRBV7-6 and TRBJ2-3; 8 bases line up with TRBD1. The CDR3 totals 15 residues. From germline, CDR1 is SGHVS and CDR2 FNYEAQ. The J segment lost 0 bases and the V segment lost 4 bases, leaving 3 bases of the junction unmatched. Written as DNA, the CDR3 is TGTGCCAGCAGCTCGAACAGGGGGAGCACAGATACGCAGTATTTT. This codes for CASSSNRGSTDTQYF.

Turning to this clone: A read error may account for a junction end that differs from germline. The rearrangement uses TRBV7-8 and TRBJ2-7; 7 bases match TRBD1. The CDR3 is 15 residues long. The germline gives CDR1 SGHVS, CDR2 FQNEAQ. The CDR3 sequence is CASSLERGQLNSLTF. CDR3 sequence (DNA): TGTGCCAGCAGCTTAGAAAGGGGACAGCTTAACTCCTTAACCTTC.

The gene calls are TRBV5-1 and TRBJ2-2; D gene unclear. V lost 5 bases and J lost 6, with 14 bases in between. The CDR3 loop spans 14 amino acids. Germline loops: CDR1 SGHRS, CDR2 YFSETQ. CDR3 region: CASRDSRRPGELFF. CDR3 nucleotides: TGCGCCAGCAGAGACTCCCGGAGACCCGGGGAGCTGTTTTTT. Full variable domain (missing parts from reference TRBV5-1 and TRBJ2-2): KAGVTQTPRYLIKTRGQQVTLSCSPISGHRSVSWYQQTPGQGLQFLFEYFSETQRNKGNFPGRFSGRQFSNSRSEMNVSTLELGDSALYLCASRDSRRPGELFFGEGSRLTVL.

This clone was picked up one time. The chain joins TRBV10-3 to TRBJ2-2; D is uncertain. Trimming pared 4 bases from V and 4 bases from J, leaving 7 bases between. CDR1 is ENHRY, CDR2 SYGVKD, per germline. This CDR3 comprises 13 residues. The CDR3 DNA is TGTGCCATCAGTGCGGCTAGCACCGGGGAGCTGTTTTTT. Translating it yields CAISAASTGELFF.

This clone came up once. The chain is built from TRBV30 and TRBJ2-7, with a tentative D call TRBD1 (6 bases). The germline CDR1 and CDR2 sequences are GTSNPN and SVGIG (reference sequence). The CDR3 contains 13 residues. Trimming removed 5 bases from V and 3 bases from J, with 14 bases in between. This chain's CDR3 is CAWAPGHHYEQYF. The DNA for the CDR3 is TGTGCCTGGGCCCCGGGACACCACTACGAGCAGTACTTC.

The gene calls are TRBV19 and TRBJ2-5; 10 bases are a match to TRBD1. Germline CDR1 reads LNHDA; CDR2 reads SQIVND (reference sequence). Unmatched junction bases numbered 9, after V lost 6 bases and J lost 2 bases. The CDR3 consists of 16 residues. Here the CDR3 reads CASRSRDRGQQETQYF. The CDR3 DNA reads TGTGCCAGTAGGAGCCGGGACAGGGGACAACAAGAGACCCAGTACTTC.

V and J are TRBV4-1 and TRBJ1-2, with 10 bases lining up with TRBD1. The CDR3 is 17 residues long. V was pared by 2 bases and J by 5 bases, with 11 bases of the junction left unmatched. Germline V lookup: CDR1 MGHRA, CDR2 YSYEKL. CDR3 in amino acids: CASSQIAGTGEGYGYTF. DNA for the CDR3: TGCGCCAGCAGCCAAATTGCGGGGACAGGGGAGGGGTATGGCTACACCTTC.

This chain uses TRBV27 with TRBJ1-1, with D hard to call. Germline V gene data show CDR1 as MNHEY and CDR2 as SMNVEV (reference sequence). CDR3 size: 12 residues. Trimming left V 10 bases short and J 1 base short, with 10 bases between. The CDR3 loop reads CATRQENTEAFF. The CDR3 DNA sequence: TGTGCCACCCGCCAGGAGAACACTGAAGCTTTCTTT.

The CDR3 coding sequence is TGCAGCGTTGACCCCACGGGACAGGGCTACGAGCAGTACTTC. Protein: CSVDPTGQGYEQYF. The genes are TRBV29-1 and TRBJ2-7, with 9 bases aligning to TRBD1. V was pared by 3 bases and J by 3 bases, with 6 bases of the junction left unmatched. The CDR3 length is 14 residues. Germline-derived CDR1 and CDR2 are SQVTM and ANQGSEA.

This clone was detected once. V and J are TRBV4-3 and TRBJ1-2; TRBD1 matches 11 bases. CDR1 LGHNA and CDR2 YSLEER come from the germline V gene. J was trimmed by 6 bases and V by 4 bases; bases with no gene match: 7. This CDR3 has 15 residues. DNA for the CDR3: TGCGCCAGCAGCCGTCGGACAGGGGGCTGGGATGGCTACACCTTC. Its protein is CASSRRTGGWDGYTF.

V gene TRBV10-2 combines with J gene TRBJ1-2, with D uncertain. The CDR3 runs to 15 residues. Germline V CDR1 and CDR2: WSHSY, SAAADI. V was shortened by 8 bases and J by 6 bases, with 22 bases between the two germline ends. Here the CDR3 reads CASSPTVAGLNGYTF. The CDR3 DNA sequence: TGCGCCAGCTCCCCGACCGTTGCGGGTCTGAATGGCTACACCTTC.

This clone showed up just once. The chain has TRBV11-2 and TRBJ2-5; D perhaps matches TRBD1 (5 bases). Germline V lookup: CDR1 SGHAT, CDR2 FQNNGV. This CDR3 contains 16 residues. Trimming shortened V by 1 base and J by 2 bases, and 14 bases separated the two germline ends. CDR3 nucleotide sequence: TGTGCCAGCAGCTTAGTCACCCAGGGTATGCAAGAGACCCAGTACTTC. Translating gives CASSLVTQGMQETQYF.

The chain carries TRBV11-2 and TRBJ1-1; no firm D call. V was shortened by 8 bases and J by 0 bases, with 16 bases between the two germline ends. This CDR3 spans 15 amino acids. Germline V gene sequence: CDR1 SGHAT, CDR2 FQNNGV. CDR3 coding DNA: TGTGCCAGCCGAAGCGGCGGGCCGTTGAACACTGAAGCTTTCTTT. Residues: CASRSGGPLNTEAFF.

This clone has only a few counts. The chain uses TRBV4-3 and TRBJ1-1; 7 bases fit TRBD1. The CDR3 loop spans 14 amino acids. V was pared by 4 bases and J by 0 bases, with 2 bases of the junction left unmatched. CDR1 is LGHNA and CDR2 is YSLEER in the germline V gene. In DNA, the CDR3 is TGCGCCAGCAGCCGAGACAGGGTGAACACTGAAGCTTTCTTT. Translation: CASSRDRVNTEAFF.

The chain has TRBV7-9 and TRBJ1-1; TRBD1 agrees at 10 bases. The CDR3 consists of 15 residues. The germline gives CDR1 SEHNR, CDR2 FQNEAQ (reference sequence). V was clipped by 5 bases and J by 1 base; unmatched bases: 4. The DNA of the CDR3 is TGTGCCAGCAGCCCCCGGACAGGGGGGAACACTGAAGCTTTCTTT. This codes for CASSPRTGGNTEAFF.

V and J are TRBV27 and TRBJ2-5; a weak D match, TRBD2 (5 bases). From germline, CDR1 is MNHEY and CDR2 SMNVEV (reference sequence). V was shortened by 8 bases and J by 1 base, with 14 bases between the two germline ends. This CDR3 spans 14 amino acids. CDR3 bases: TGTGCCAGCTCTGGCCGGGAAACCCAAGAGACCCAGTACTTC. Amino acids: CASSGRETQETQYF.

This clone was seen only a few times. The chain joins TRBV6-1 to TRBJ2-5; 11 positions agree with TRBD2. The V and J ends lost 2 bases and 3 bases, in that order; junction bases with no gene match: 2. Germline V CDR1 and CDR2: MNHNS, SASEGT. The length of the CDR3 is 15 residues. The CDR3: CASSELAGGEETQYF. CDR3 in DNA: TGTGCCAGCAGTGAACTAGCGGGGGGTGAAGAGACCCAGTACTTC.